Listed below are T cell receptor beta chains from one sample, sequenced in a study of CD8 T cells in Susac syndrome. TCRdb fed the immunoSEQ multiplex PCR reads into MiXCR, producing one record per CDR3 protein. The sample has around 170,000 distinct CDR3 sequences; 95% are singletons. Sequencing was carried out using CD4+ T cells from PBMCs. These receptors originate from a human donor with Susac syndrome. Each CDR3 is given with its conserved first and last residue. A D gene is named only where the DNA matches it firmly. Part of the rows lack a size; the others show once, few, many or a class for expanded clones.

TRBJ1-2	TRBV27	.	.	TGTGCCAGCAGTTCGCAGACAGGACTCTATGGCTACACCTTC	CASSSQTGLYGYTF
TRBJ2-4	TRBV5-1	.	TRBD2	TGCGCCAGCAGCTTGGTGCTAGCGGGGGAAAACATTCAGTACTTC	CASSLVLAGENIQYF
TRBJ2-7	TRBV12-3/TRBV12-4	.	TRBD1	TGTGCCAGCAGTTCGACACTACAGGACAGGGGGGTCGAGCAGTACTTC	CASSSTLQDRGVEQYF
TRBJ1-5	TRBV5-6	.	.	TGTGCCAGCAGTCCAGGACCGACCTCCAATCAGCCCCAGCATTTT	CASSPGPTSNQPQHF
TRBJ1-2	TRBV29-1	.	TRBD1	TGCAGCGTTGGACAGGGGGATGGCTATGGCTACACCTTC	CSVGQGDGYGYTF
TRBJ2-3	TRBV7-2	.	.	TGTGCCAGCAGCTTAATCGCGGTGGGCACAGATACGCAGTATTTT	CASSLIAVGTDTQYF
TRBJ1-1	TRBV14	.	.	TGTGCCAGCAGCCAACTTACAGGTTTTAGGACCACTGAAGCTTTCTTT	CASSQLTGFRTTEAFF
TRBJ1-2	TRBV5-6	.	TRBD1	TGTGCCAGCAGCACGGGACAGGGGGCACGAGGTGGCTACACCTTC	CASSTGQGARGGYTF
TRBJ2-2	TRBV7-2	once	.	TGTGCCAGCAGCTTAAGGGGGGTGGAGGAGCTGTTTTTT	CASSLRGVEELFF
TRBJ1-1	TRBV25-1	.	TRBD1	TGTGCCAGCAGTGCCTACACCGGTGATCAGGGGGCTGAAGCTTTCTTT	CASSAYTGDQGAEAFF
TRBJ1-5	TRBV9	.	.	TGTGCCAGCAGCGTAGCAGGGGATAGCAATCAGCCCCAGCATTTT	CASSVAGDSNQPQHF
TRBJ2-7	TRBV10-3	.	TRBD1	TGTGCCATCGTTTGGACAGGACCCGAGCAGTACTTC	CAIVWTGPEQYF
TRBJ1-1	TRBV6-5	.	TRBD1	TGTGCCACCTACAGGGGGGCGACTGAAGCTTTCTTT	CATYRGATEAFF
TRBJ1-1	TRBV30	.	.	TGTGCCTGGAGAGTACAGGGTGAGGGCACTGAAGCTTTCTTT	CAWRVQGEGTEAFF
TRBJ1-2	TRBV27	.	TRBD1	TGTGCCAGCAGTTTGGGGACAGGGTATGGCTACACCTTC	CASSLGTGYGYTF
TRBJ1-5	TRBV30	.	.	TGTGCCTGGAGTGGCGGGACAACAAAGCATCAGCCCCAGCATTTT	CAWSGGTTKHQPQHF
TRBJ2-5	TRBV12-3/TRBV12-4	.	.	TGTGCCAGCGCCATACGAGGGACCCAGTACTTC	CASAIRGTQYF
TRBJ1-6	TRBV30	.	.	TGTGCCTGGACTAGGGATGCGCGGAATTCACCCCTCCACTTT	CAWTRDARNSPLHF
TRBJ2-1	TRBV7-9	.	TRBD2	TGTGCCAGCAGCTCCGGGACTAGCGGGGTAATCTACAATGAGCAGTTCTTC	CASSSGTSGVIYNEQFF
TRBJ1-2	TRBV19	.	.	TGTGCCAGTAGTGATCTGGGGTACAGCTATGGCTACACCTTC	CASSDLGYSYGYTF
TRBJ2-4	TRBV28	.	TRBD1	TGTGCCAGCAGTTTATTCTTCGCAGGGGGAGCCAAAAACATTCAGTACTTC	CASSLFFAGGAKNIQYF
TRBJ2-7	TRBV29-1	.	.	TGCAGCGTTGAAGATGCGAGACATTCCGAGCAGTACTTC	CSVEDARHSEQYF
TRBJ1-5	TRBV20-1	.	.	TGCAGTGCTAGAGTCGCAGCAGATCAGCCCCAGCATTTT	CSARVAADQPQHF
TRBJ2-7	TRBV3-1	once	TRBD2	TGTGCCAGCAGCCAAGCTCCTAGCGGCGAGCAGTACTTC	CASSQAPSGEQYF
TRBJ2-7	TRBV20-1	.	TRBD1	TGCAGTGCCCAAAAGGGGGCCAGGGCCTACGAGCAGTACTTC	CSAQKGARAYEQYF
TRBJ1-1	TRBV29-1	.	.	TGCAGCGTTGGTATAAGGGGTCTGAACACTGAAGCTTTCTTT	CSVGIRGLNTEAFF
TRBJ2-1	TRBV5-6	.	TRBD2	TGTGCCAGCAGCTTCCTAGCGGGGGGGAACAATGAGCAGTTCTTC	CASSFLAGGNNEQFF
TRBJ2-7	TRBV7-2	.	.	TGTGCCAGCAGCTTAGTGGTGGCCCTCTCCTACGAGCAGTACTTC	CASSLVVALSYEQYF
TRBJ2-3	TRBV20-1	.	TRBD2	TGCAGTGCTAGAGGCGGGGGGGACGGCACAGATACGCAGTATTTT	CSARGGGDGTDTQYF
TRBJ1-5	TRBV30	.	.	TGTGCCTGGAGTGTATTTTCGGGGAGGGGCAATCAGCCCCAGCATTTT	CAWSVFSGRGNQPQHF
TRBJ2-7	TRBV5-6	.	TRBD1	TGTGCCAGCAGCTCGGTGACAGACAGGGTCGACGAGCAGTACTTC	CASSSVTDRVDEQYF
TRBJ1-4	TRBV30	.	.	TGTGCCTGGCTGGGGGGAGATGAAAAACTGTTTTTT	CAWLGGDEKLFF
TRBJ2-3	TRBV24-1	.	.	TGTGCCACCAGTGACTCGGGCAGTAGCACAGATACGCAGTATTTT	CATSDSGSSTDTQYF
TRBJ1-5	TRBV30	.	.	TGTGCCTGGAGTGCAGATGGTCGGGATCAGCCCCAGCATTTT	CAWSADGRDQPQHF
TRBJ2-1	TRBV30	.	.	TGTGCCTGGAGTGGAGGACAGACCTACAATGAGCAGTTCTTC	CAWSGGQTYNEQFF
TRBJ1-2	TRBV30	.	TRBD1	TGTGCCTGGAGCGCGACCGGGACAGGGTATGGCTACACCTTC	CAWSATGTGYGYTF
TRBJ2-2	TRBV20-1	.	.	TGCAGTGCTAGAGGACGGGGAACCGGGGAGCTGTTTTTT	CSARGRGTGELFF
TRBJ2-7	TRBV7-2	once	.	TGTGCCAGCAGCTTAAGTTTTGACTCCTACGAGCAGTACTTC	CASSLSFDSYEQYF
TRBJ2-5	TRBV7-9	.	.	TGTGCCAGCAGTGCCATCGCGGGGGAGACCCAGTACTTC	CASSAIAGETQYF
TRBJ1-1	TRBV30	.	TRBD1	TGTGCCTGGAGTGTCACAGGGGACACTGAAGCTTTCTTT	CAWSVTGDTEAFF
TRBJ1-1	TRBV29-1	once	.	TGCAGCGTTGAACATACAGGGCAAGACACTGAAGCTTTCTTT	CSVEHTGQDTEAFF
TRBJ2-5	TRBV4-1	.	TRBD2	TGCGCCAGCAGCCAAATGACCGGGACTAGCGGGACGGAAGAGACCCAGTACTTC	CASSQMTGTSGTEETQYF